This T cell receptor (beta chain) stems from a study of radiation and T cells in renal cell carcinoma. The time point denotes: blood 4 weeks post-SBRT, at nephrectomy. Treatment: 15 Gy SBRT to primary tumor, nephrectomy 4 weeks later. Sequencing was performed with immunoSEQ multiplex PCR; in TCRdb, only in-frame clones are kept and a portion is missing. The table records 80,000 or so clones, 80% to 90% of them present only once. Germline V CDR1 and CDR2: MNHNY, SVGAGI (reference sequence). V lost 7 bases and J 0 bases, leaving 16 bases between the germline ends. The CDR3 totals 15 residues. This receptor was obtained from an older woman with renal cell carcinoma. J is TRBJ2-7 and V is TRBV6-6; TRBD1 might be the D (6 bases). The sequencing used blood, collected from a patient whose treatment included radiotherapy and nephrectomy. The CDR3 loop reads CASIPRLDSSYEQYF. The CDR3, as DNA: TGTGCCAGCATCCCTAGACTGGACAGCTCCTACGAGCAGTACTTC.